The 30 T cell receptor beta chains reported below all come from one sample, sequenced in a study of blood T cell repertoires in COVID-19. The table came from immunoSEQ multiplex PCR; TCRdb's copy has only in-frame clones and leaves some out. Of about 39,000 clones in the sample, roughly 80% are singletons; the top ten hold 9% to 10%. Sequencing was performed on peripheral blood. The receptors shown here come from a man in his fifties or sixties in a cohort sampled during active COVID-19.

The chain couples TRBV5-6 to TRBJ1-2, with D possibly being TRBD1 (5 bases). CDR1 is SGHDT and CDR2 is YYEEEE in the germline V gene. Trimming cost V 0 bases and J 4 bases, with 16 bases left between them. The CDR3 sequence is 16 residues long. The CDR3 spells CASSLVPSRRGYGYTF. CDR3 DNA: TGTGCCAGCAGCTTGGTACCATCAAGGAGGGGCTATGGCTACACCTTC.

This clone was counted a few times. The rearrangement links TRBV7-8 to TRBJ1-5; a possible D gene is TRBD1 (6 bases). The germline CDR1 and CDR2 sequences are SGHVS and FQNEAQ. This CDR3 comprises 12 residues. V gave up 5 bases and J gave up 7 bases, with 9 bases separating them. The CDR3 is CASSEGDQPQHF. The CDR3, as DNA: TGTGCCAGCAGCGAGGGGGACCAGCCCCAGCATTTT. Full variable domain (missing parts from reference TRBV7-8 and TRBJ1-5): GAGVSQSPRYKVAKRGQDVALRCDPISGHVSLFWYQQALGQGPEFLTYFQNEAQLDKSGLPSDRFFAERPEGSVSTLKIQRTQQEDSAVYLCASSEGDQPQHFGDGTRLSIL.

This clone was seen a single time. The rearrangement links TRBV6-1 to TRBJ2-2, with TRBD1 matching 10 bases. The CDR3 spans 16 residues. With 4 bases clipped from V and 6 bases from J, the junction kept 8 bases outside the gene matches. Germline CDR1 is MNHNS and CDR2 is SASEGT. CDR3 nucleotide sequence: TGTGCCAGCAGTGCCCTGGGACAGGGGAGTGCCGGGGAGCTGTTTTTT. Translation gives CASSALGQGSAGELFF.

The V call is TRBV25-1, the J call TRBJ2-7, with TRBD1 matching over 7 bases. The CDR3 has 11 amino acids. Germline CDR1 reads MGHDK; CDR2 reads SYGVNS. Trimming at V came to 8 bases and at J to 5 bases, leaving 3 bases not matched to a gene. In DNA form, the CDR3 reads TGTGCCAGCCGAGGGGGCGACGAGCAGTACTTC. Amino acid sequence: CASRGGDEQYF.

The chain uses TRBV9 and TRBJ2-7; 7 bases match TRBD2. The germline gives CDR1 SGDLS, CDR2 YYNGEE. V shed 5 bases, J shed 5 bases, and the junction held 13 bases outside the gene matches. The CDR3 extends over 15 amino acids. The CDR3 DNA is TGTGCCAGCAGTTCGCGCGGGGGTACTGGGAACGAGCAGTACTTC. This encodes CASSSRGGTGNEQYF.

This chain links TRBV7-2 with TRBJ2-1; 8 bases map to TRBD2. This CDR3 spans 16 amino acids. With 4 bases clipped from V and 7 bases from J, the junction kept 12 bases outside the gene matches. Germline assignment: CDR1 SGHTA and CDR2 FQGNSA. This chain's CDR3 is CASSSSLSGGGNEQFF. The CDR3 coding sequence is TGTGCCAGCAGCTCTTCCCTAAGCGGGGGTGGGAATGAGCAGTTCTTC.

The rearrangement links TRBV5-1 to TRBJ2-2; the D gene is possibly TRBD2 (5 bases). The CDR3 loop spans 14 amino acids. The germline V gene encodes CDR1 SGHRS and CDR2 YFSETQ. Trimming removed 4 bases at V and 3 bases at J, with 10 bases between. CDR3 nucleotide sequence: TGCGCCAGCAGCCCCCGGACTTACACCGGGGAGCTGTTTTTT. This codes for CASSPRTYTGELFF.

The gene calls are TRBV24-1 and TRBJ2-2, with D possibly TRBD1 on 7 matching bases. The CDR3 extends over 14 amino acids. Germline CDR1 reads KGHDR; CDR2 reads SFDVKD. V lost 9 bases and J lost 4, with 14 bases in between. The CDR3 region is CATSGTAGTGELFF. The CDR3 DNA reads TGTGCCACCTCCGGGACAGCGGGCACCGGGGAGCTGTTTTTT.

The rearrangement joins TRBV5-1 to TRBJ2-1; 8 bases map to TRBD2. The CDR3 length is 16 residues. The V and J ends lost 0 bases and 0 bases, in that order; junction bases with no gene match: 2. Germline V gene sequence: CDR1 SGHRS, CDR2 YFSETQ. CDR3 protein: CASSLGGGSSYNEQFF. The CDR3 nucleotides are TGCGCCAGCAGCTTGGGCGGGGGGAGCTCCTACAATGAGCAGTTCTTC.

This clone was seen just once. The CDR3 DNA reads TGTGCCAGCAGCTTGGGAGGGGGCAATGAGCAGTTCTTC. Translated, it gives CASSLGGGNEQFF. J is TRBJ2-1 and V is TRBV7-6; D possibly corresponds to TRBD2 (7 bases). The length of the CDR3 is 13 residues. Germline V gene data show CDR1 as SGHVS and CDR2 as FNYEAQ. Between the trimmed V and J ends, which lost 3 bases and 6 bases, there was a span of 9 bases. Full variable domain (remainder filled in from reference TRBV7-6 and TRBJ2-1): GAGVSQSPRYKVTKRGQDVALRCDPISGHVSLYWYRQALGQGPEFLTYFNYEAQQDKSGLPNDRFSAERPEGSISTLTIQRTEQRDSAMYRCASSLGGGNEQFFGPGTRLTVL.

CDR3 bases: TGTGCCAGCAGCTTATCCCCATCGAACACTGAAGCTTTCTTT. It encodes CASSLSPSNTEAFF. The chain recombines TRBV11-2 with TRBJ1-1; D not certain. The CDR3 is 14 residues long. V dropped 2 bases and J dropped 1 base, with 8 bases sitting between them. The germline CDR1 and CDR2 sequences are SGHAT and FQNNGV.

The rearrangement joins TRBV2 to TRBJ1-2; 8 bases fit TRBD1. V trimming: 6 bases; J trimming: 8 bases; junction bases outside the gene matches: 8. The CDR3 consists of 13 residues. The germline CDR1 and CDR2 sequences are SNHLY and FYNNEI. DNA for the CDR3: TGTGCCAGCAGACGAGGACAGGGCACGGGCTACACCTTC. Its protein product is CASRRGQGTGYTF. Using reference TRBV2 and TRBJ1-2 for the parts outside the CDR3, the full variable domain is EPEVTQTPSHQVTQMGQEVILRCVPISNHLYFYWYRQILGQKVEFLVSFYNNEISEKSEIFDDQFSVERPDGSNFTLKIRSTKLEDSAMYFCASRRGQGTGYTFGSGTRLTVV.

The chain uses TRBV28 and TRBJ2-2, with D unclear. V was trimmed by 7 bases and J by 8 bases, leaving 14 bases between them. Germline CDR1 is MDHEN and CDR2 is SYDVKM. The CDR3 spans 13 residues. CDR3: CASTPSRQGELFF. The CDR3 DNA is TGTGCCAGCACCCCCTCCAGGCAGGGGGAGCTGTTTTTT.

V is TRBV2 and J is TRBJ2-1; 8 bases are shared with TRBD2. Germline loops: CDR1 SNHLY, CDR2 FYNNEI. This CDR3 has 13 amino acids. The V and J ends lost 8 bases and 5 bases, in that order; junction bases with no gene match: 5. CDR3 nucleotides: TGTGCCAGCGAGGACGGGAGGGACAATGAGCAGTTCTTC. Protein sequence: CASEDGRDNEQFF.

The chain combines TRBV30 with TRBJ1-2; TRBD1 is a possible D gene (5 bases). The CDR3 consists of 12 residues. The V gene's germline CDR1 is GTSNPN and CDR2 SVGIG (reference sequence). V shed 5 bases and J shed 4 bases, with 11 bases lying between them. The CDR3 loop reads CAWDDSLYGYTF. As DNA, the CDR3 is TGTGCCTGGGACGACAGCCTCTATGGCTACACCTTC.

The chain has TRBV10-3 and TRBJ1-5, with D hard to call. Trimming took 6 bases from V and 5 from J, leaving 11 bases between them. Germline assignment: CDR1 ENHRY and CDR2 SYGVKD. The CDR3 is made up of 13 amino acids. CDR3 DNA sequence: TGTGCCATCAGCCCGAGAGATCATCAGCCCCAGCATTTT. This translates into CAISPRDHQPQHF.

The chain couples TRBV11-2 to TRBJ1-5; D gene ambiguous. The germline CDR1 and CDR2 sequences are SGHAT and FQNNGV. With 5 bases removed from V and 6 bases from J, the gap between germline ends came to 11 bases. This CDR3 contains 13 residues. The CDR3 nucleotides are TGTGCCAGCAGCCCCGCCGGCGGTCAGCCCCAGCATTTT. Translating gives CASSPAGGQPQHF.

This sequence joins TRBV7-9 and TRBJ2-6, with D possibly being TRBD2 (6 bases). Germline V gives CDR1 SEHNR, CDR2 FQNEAQ (reference sequence). Deletions cut 4 bases from V and 0 bases from J, with 13 bases between. The CDR3 sequence is 17 residues long. This chain's CDR3 is CASSSRGADSGANVLTF. DNA of the CDR3: TGTGCCAGCAGCTCACGCGGGGCGGACTCTGGGGCCAACGTCCTGACTTTC.

The chain has TRBV11-3 and TRBJ2-3; TRBD1 aligns across 9 bases. This CDR3 region has 14 residues. CDR1 is SGHNT, CDR2 YENEEA, per germline. V was pared by 5 bases and J by 2 bases, with 2 bases of the junction left unmatched. The CDR3: CASSPQGATDTQYF. The CDR3 coding sequence is TGTGCCAGCAGCCCACAGGGGGCCACAGATACGCAGTATTTT.

V and J are TRBV5-5 and TRBJ1-4, with unresolved D. CDR1 is SGHKS and CDR2 is YYEKEE in the germline V gene (reference sequence). The CDR3 runs to 14 residues. The V end lost 4 bases, the J end lost 4 bases, and 11 bases lay between the germline ends. For the CDR3, the DNA is TGTGCCAGCAGCGGTGATGGCTTTAATGAAAAACTGTTTTTT. Translating gives CASSGDGFNEKLFF.

This clone was recorded once. The chain joins TRBV15 to TRBJ2-1; 8 positions agree with TRBD2. The germline gives CDR1 LNHNV, CDR2 YYDKDF (reference sequence). Trimming took 3 bases from V and 3 from J; bases not matched to a gene: 4. This CDR3 has 15 residues. CDR3 region: CATSRSGSNYNEQFF. The CDR3 DNA reads as TGTGCCACCAGCAGGAGCGGGAGCAACTACAATGAGCAGTTCTTC.

This clone has only one observation. This chain connects TRBV10-3 to TRBJ2-2, with 9 bases that match TRBD1. The CDR3 sequence is 15 residues long. Germline lookup yields CDR1 ENHRY and CDR2 SYGVKD. With 6 bases clipped from V and 5 bases from J, the junction kept 7 bases outside the gene matches. The CDR3 DNA reads as TGTGCCATCAGCCTACAGGGGGCTCAGACCGGGGAGCTGTTTTTT. Its translation is CAISLQGAQTGELFF.

The chain joins TRBV6-5 to TRBJ1-2, with a weak D call TRBD1 (5 bases). CDR3 length: 13 residues. Germline-derived CDR1 and CDR2 are MNHEY and SVGAGI. Trimming shortened V by 4 bases and J by 8 bases, and 14 bases separated the two germline ends. CDR3 in amino acids: CASSSTEQLGYTF. The CDR3 nucleotides are TGTGCCAGCAGTTCGACAGAGCAGCTCGGCTACACCTTC.

This sequence joins TRBV28 and TRBJ1-1; maybe TRBD1 (5 bases). The CDR3 has 17 amino acids. Trimming removed 1 base from V and 0 bases from J, with 15 bases in between. Germline V gene data show CDR1 as MDHEN and CDR2 as SYDVKM. The CDR3 DNA reads TGTGCCAGCAGTTTATATGGCAAAGGGGCCGTGAACACTGAAGCTTTCTTT. This encodes CASSLYGKGAVNTEAFF.

This chain uses TRBV27 with TRBJ2-3; 9 bases match TRBD1. Germline lookup yields CDR1 MNHEY and CDR2 SMNVEV (reference sequence). The trim removed 10 bases at V and 6 bases at J, leaving 14 bases unmatched. This CDR3 comprises 15 residues. The CDR3 coding sequence is TGTGCCACCATAGACAGGGGGACGACCCCGGATACGCAGTATTTT. As protein: CATIDRGTTPDTQYF.

The chain couples TRBV6-6 to TRBJ1-4; D is possibly TRBD1 (5 bases). The CDR3 sequence is 14 residues long. The V gene's germline CDR1 is MNHNY and CDR2 SVGAGI (reference sequence). The ends were cut back, 7 bases at V and 2 bases at J, with 11 bases in the middle. This CDR3 reads CASMGGGTNEKLFF. The CDR3 DNA sequence: TGTGCCAGCATGGGCGGGGGTACTAATGAAAAACTGTTTTTT.

This rearrangement joins TRBV5-1 to TRBJ2-3; the D gene is possibly TRBD2 (6 bases). Trimming pared 2 bases from V and 0 bases from J, leaving 10 bases between. CDR1 is SGHRS and CDR2 is YFSETQ in the germline V gene. The CDR3 runs 15 residues. The CDR3 loop is CASSFVGTSTDTQYF. The CDR3 DNA reads TGCGCCAGCAGCTTTGTCGGGACTAGCACAGATACGCAGTATTTT.

The CDR3 DNA reads TGTGCCATCAGTGATCCGGCACGCCAGGGGTTGGGGACCTACGAGCAGTACTTC. Translation gives CAISDPARQGLGTYEQYF. The chain has TRBV10-3 and TRBJ2-7; possible D gene TRBD1, 6 bases. CDR1 and CDR2 from the germline V gene are ENHRY and SYGVKD. With 3 bases removed from V and 2 bases from J, the gap between germline ends came to 23 bases. The CDR3 has 18 residues.

The chain links TRBV28 to TRBJ2-7; the match to TRBD1 covers 10 bases. CDR1 is MDHEN and CDR2 is SYDVKM in the germline V gene. The CDR3 consists of 15 residues. The junction had 4 bases not matched to a gene; V was cut back by 4 bases and J by 1 base. The CDR3 sequence: CASSSGQGVSYEQYF. In DNA form, the CDR3 reads TGTGCCAGCAGTTCAGGACAGGGGGTTTCCTACGAGCAGTACTTC.

The chain combines TRBV6-5 with TRBJ1-6; a possible D gene is TRBD1 (6 bases). V lost 5 bases and J lost 9, with 11 bases in between. This CDR3 is built from 13 residues. CDR1 is MNHEY, CDR2 SVGAGI, per germline. CDR3 DNA sequence: TGTGCCAGCAGTCTACAGGGCGGTTCACCCCTCCACTTT. It translates to CASSLQGGSPLHF.